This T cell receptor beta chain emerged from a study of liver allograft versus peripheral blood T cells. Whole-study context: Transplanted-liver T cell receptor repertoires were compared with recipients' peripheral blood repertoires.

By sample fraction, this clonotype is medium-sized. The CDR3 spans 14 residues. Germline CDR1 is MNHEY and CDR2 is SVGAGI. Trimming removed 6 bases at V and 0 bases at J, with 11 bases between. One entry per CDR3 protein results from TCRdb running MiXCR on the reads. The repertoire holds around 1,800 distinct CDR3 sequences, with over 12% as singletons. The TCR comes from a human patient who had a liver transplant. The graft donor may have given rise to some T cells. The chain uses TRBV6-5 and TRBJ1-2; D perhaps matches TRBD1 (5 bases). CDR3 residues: CASSRSTANYGYTF. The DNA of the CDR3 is TGTGCCAGCAGCCGTTCGACAGCTAACTATGGCTACACCTTC.